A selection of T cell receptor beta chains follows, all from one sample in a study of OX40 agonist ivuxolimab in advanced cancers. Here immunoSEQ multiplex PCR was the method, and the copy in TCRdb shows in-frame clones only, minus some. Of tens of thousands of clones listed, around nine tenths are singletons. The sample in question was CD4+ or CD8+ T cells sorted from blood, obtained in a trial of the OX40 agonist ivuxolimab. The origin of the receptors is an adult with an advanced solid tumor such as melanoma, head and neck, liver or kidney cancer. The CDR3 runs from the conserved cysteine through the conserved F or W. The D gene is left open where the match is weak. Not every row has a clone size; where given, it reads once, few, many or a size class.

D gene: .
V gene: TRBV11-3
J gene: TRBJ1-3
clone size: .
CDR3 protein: CASSLGGRNTIYF
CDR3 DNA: TGTGCCAGCAGCTTAGGCGGTAGAAACACCATATATTTT

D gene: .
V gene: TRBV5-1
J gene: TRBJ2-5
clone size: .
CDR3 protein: CASSLGQGETQYF
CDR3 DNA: TGCGCCAGCAGCTTGGGCCAGGGAGAGACCCAGTACTTC

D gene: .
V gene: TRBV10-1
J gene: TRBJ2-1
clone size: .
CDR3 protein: CASSGSGGYNEQFF
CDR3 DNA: TGCGCCAGCAGCGGTAGTGGGGGTTACAATGAGCAGTTCTTC

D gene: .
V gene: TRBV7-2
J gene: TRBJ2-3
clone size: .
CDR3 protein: CASSQMRDTQYF
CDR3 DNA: TGTGCCAGCAGCCAGATGAGAGATACGCAGTATTTT

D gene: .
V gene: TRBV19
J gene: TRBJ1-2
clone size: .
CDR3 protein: CASSMQGFYGYTF
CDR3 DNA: TGTGCCAGTAGTATGCAAGGGTTCTATGGCTACACCTTC

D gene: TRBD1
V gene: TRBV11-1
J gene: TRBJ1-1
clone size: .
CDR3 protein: CASSQQGALNTEAFF
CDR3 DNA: TGTGCCAGCAGCCAACAGGGGGCCCTGAACACTGAAGCTTTCTTT

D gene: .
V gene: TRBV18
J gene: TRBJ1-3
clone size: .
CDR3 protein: CASSPGPPLSGNTIYF
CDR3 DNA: TGTGCCAGCTCACCGGGACCGCCGCTCTCGGGAAACACCATATATTTT

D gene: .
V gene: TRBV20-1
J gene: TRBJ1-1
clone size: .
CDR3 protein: CSARAQGEAFF
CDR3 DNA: TGCAGTGCTAGAGCACAGGGTGAAGCTTTCTTT

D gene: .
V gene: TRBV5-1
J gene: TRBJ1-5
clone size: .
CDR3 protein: CASSLESGNQPQHF
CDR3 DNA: TGCGCCAGCAGCTTGGAAAGTGGCAATCAGCCCCAGCATTTT

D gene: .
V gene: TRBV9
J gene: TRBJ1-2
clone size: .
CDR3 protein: CASSVGWGQGDYGYTF
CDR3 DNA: TGTGCCAGCAGCGTAGGGTGGGGGCAAGGGGACTATGGCTACACCTTC

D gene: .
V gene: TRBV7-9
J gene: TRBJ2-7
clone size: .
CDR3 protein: CASSLGQSLGQQYF
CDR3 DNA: TGTGCCAGCAGCTTAGGACAGTCCCTGGGCCAGCAGTACTTC

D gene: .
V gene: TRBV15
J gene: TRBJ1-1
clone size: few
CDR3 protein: CATSRDIDEAFF
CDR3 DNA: TGTGCCACCAGCAGAGATATTGACGAAGCTTTCTTT

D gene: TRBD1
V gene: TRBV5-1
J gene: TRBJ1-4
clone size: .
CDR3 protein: CASGHRDRREKLFF
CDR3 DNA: TGCGCCAGCGGACACCGGGACAGGAGGGAAAAACTGTTTTTT

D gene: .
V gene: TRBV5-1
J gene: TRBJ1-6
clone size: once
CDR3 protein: CASSLVTGDGSPLHF
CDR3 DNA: TGCGCCAGCAGCTTGGTAACGGGGGATGGCTCACCCCTCCACTTT

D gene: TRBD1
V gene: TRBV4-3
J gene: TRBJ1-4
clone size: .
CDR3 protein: CASSPEGTGNEKLFF
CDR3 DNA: TGCGCCAGCAGCCCGGAGGGGACAGGGAATGAAAAACTGTTTTTT

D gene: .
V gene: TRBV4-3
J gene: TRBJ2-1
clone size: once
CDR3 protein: CASSQEVWAGSSYNEQFF
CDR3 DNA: TGCGCCAGCAGCCAAGAAGTCTGGGCGGGTAGCTCCTACAATGAGCAGTTCTTC

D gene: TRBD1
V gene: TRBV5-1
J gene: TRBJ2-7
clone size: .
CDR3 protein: CASSSGTGFYEQYF
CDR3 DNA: TGCGCCAGCAGTTCCGGGACAGGTTTTTACGAGCAGTACTTC

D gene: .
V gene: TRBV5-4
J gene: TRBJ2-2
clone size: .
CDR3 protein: CASSLEGTGELFF
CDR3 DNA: TGTGCCAGCAGCTTGGAGGGGACCGGGGAGCTGTTTTTT

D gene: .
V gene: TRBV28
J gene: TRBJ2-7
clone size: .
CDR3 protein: CASGPGQAYEQYF
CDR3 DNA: TGTGCCAGTGGACCGGGACAAGCCTACGAGCAGTACTTC

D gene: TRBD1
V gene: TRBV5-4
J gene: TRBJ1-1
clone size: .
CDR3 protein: CASSYHRGNTEAFF
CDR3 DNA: TGTGCCAGCAGCTACCACAGGGGAAATACTGAAGCTTTCTTT

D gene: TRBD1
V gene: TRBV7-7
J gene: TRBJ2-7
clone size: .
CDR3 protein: CASIRPARGSPYEQYF
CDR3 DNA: TGTGCTAGCATCCGACCAGCCAGGGGGTCGCCCTACGAGCAGTACTTC

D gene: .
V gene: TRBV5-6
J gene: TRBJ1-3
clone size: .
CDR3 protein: CASSTRQDSGNTIYF
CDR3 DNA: TGTGCCAGCAGCACCCGACAGGACTCTGGAAACACCATATATTTT

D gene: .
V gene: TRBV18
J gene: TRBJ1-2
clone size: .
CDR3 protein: CASSPPEGRRPSHGVGYTF
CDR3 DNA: TGTGCCAGCTCACCACCGGAGGGGCGTCGACCCTCTCACGGGGTTGGCTACACCTTC

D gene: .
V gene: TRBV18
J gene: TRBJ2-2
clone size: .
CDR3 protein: CASSPMNTGELFF
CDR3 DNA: TGTGCCAGCTCACCCATGAACACCGGGGAGCTGTTTTTT

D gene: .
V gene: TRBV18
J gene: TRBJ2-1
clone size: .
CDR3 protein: CASSPTAGQLNEQFF
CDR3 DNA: TGTGCCAGCTCACCTACAGCGGGACAGCTAAATGAGCAGTTCTTC

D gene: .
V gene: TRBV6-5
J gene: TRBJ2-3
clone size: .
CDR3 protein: CASSTGTLDTQYF
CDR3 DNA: TGTGCCAGCTCAACCGGGACTTTGGATACGCAGTATTTT

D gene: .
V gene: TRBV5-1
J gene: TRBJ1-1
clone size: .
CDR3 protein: CASSLMNTEAFF
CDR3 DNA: TGCGCCAGCAGCTTAATGAACACTGAAGCTTTCTTT

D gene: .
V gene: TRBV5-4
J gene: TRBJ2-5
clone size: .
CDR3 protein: CASSLLRGPQTQYF
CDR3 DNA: TGTGCCAGCAGCTTGTTACGGGGGCCACAGACCCAGTACTTC

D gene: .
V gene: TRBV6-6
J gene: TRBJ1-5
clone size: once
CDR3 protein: CASGQSYSNQPQHF
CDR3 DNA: TGTGCCAGCGGGCAGAGCTATAGCAATCAGCCCCAGCATTTT

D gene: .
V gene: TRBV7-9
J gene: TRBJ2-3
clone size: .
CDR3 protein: CASSDKDGAFGDTQYF
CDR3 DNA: TGTGCCAGCAGCGACAAGGACGGAGCTTTCGGAGATACGCAGTATTTT

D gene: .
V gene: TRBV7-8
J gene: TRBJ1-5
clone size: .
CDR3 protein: CASSLASGGNSNQPQHF
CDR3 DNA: TGTGCCAGCAGCTTAGCGTCAGGAGGGAATAGCAATCAGCCCCAGCATTTT

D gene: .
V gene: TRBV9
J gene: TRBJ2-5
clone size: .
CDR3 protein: CASSVDPTGQETQYF
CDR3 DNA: TGTGCCAGCAGCGTAGATCCGACAGGACAAGAGACCCAGTACTTC

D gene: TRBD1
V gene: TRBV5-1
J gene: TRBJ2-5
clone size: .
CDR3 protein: CASSSGTAQETQYF
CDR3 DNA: TGCGCCAGCAGCTCCGGGACAGCACAAGAGACCCAGTACTTC

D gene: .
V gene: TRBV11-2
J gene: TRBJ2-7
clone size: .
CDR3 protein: CASSPQGYEQYF
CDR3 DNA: TGTGCCAGCAGCCCACAGGGTTACGAGCAGTACTTC

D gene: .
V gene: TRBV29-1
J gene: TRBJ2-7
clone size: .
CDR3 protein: CSVDTSGDEQYF
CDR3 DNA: TGCAGCGTTGACACCTCGGGAGACGAGCAGTACTTC

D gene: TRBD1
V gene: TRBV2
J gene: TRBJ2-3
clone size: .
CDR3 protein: CASSRDRDVFSTDTQYF
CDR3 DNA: TGTGCCAGCAGTAGAGACAGGGATGTGTTTAGCACAGATACGCAGTATTTT

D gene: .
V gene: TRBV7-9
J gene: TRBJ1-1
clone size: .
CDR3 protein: CASSLESVGNTEAFF
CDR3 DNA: TGTGCCAGCAGCTTAGAGTCGGTGGGGAACACTGAAGCTTTCTTT

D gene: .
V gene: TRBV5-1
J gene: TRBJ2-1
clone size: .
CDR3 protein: CASSPADFGDEQFF
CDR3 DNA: TGCGCCAGCAGCCCGGCGGACTTTGGGGATGAGCAGTTCTTC

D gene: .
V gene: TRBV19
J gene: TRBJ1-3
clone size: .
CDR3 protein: CATAGGLGDTIYF
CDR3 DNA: TGTGCCACCGCGGGGGGCCTAGGAGACACCATATATTTT

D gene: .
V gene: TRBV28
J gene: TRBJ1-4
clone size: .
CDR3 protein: CASSSQRATNEKLFF
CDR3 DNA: TGTGCCAGCAGTTCTCAGCGGGCAACTAATGAAAAACTGTTTTTT

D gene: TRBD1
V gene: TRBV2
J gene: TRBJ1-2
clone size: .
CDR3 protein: CASSWGQGGGYTF
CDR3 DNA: TGTGCCAGCAGCTGGGGACAGGGGGGAGGCTACACCTTC

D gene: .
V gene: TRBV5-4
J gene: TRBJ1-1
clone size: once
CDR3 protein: CASSPKAQTTLSEAFF
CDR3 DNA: TGTGCCAGCAGTCCGAAGGCCCAAACTACACTATCTGAAGCTTTCTTT